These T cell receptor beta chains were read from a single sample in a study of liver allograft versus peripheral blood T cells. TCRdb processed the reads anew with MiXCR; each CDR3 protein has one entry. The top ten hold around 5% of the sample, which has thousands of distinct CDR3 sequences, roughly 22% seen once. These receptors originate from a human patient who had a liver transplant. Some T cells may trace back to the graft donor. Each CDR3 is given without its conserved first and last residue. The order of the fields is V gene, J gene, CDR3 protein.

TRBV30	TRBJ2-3	AWSLGLADTQY
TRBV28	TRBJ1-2	ASSLSGRNYGYT
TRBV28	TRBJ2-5	ASSKPGQVFMETQY
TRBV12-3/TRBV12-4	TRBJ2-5	ATQRESAETQY
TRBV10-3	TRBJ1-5	AISDGTDYQPQQ
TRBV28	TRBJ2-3	ASRGGTNTDTQY
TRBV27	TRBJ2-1	ATAFSGTSSYNEQF
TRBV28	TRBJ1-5	AGGARDQPQH
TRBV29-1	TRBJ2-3	SVEGVAGGRSSTDTQY
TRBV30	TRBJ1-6	AWSIPGSSYNSPLH
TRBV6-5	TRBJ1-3	ASSYFGGGMDSGNTIY
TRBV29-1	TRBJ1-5	SVGDGYNQPQH
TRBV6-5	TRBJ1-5	ASSPRLDRRYQPQH
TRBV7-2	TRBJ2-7	ASSLLGYEQY
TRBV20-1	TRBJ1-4	SASPSATNEKLF
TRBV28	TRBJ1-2	ASSLWGTGRSGYT
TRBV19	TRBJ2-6	ASGLGSGANVLT
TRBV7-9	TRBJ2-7	ASSPREPGASYEQY
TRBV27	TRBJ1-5	ASSYLGTISSNQPQH
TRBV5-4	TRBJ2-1	ASSFEREVGNEQF
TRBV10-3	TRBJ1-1	AISDQGASTEAF
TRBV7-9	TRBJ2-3	ASSFSDTQY
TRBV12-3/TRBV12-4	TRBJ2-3	ASSHPRGAGADTQY
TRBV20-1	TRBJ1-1	STGTVNTEAF
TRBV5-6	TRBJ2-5	ASSDQGTEETQY
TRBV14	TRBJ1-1	ASSQVVGRAEAF
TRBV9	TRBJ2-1	ASSVDLAGAHNEQF
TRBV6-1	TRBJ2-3	ASSSGTHGTDTQY
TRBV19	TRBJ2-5	ASSIVGAATQY
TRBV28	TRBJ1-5	ASSLSQEPQH
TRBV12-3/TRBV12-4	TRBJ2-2	ASSLTSGSLGELF
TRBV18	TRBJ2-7	ASSPSGQGFYEQY
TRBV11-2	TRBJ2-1	ASSLEQGARNEQF
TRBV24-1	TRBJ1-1	ATSEQGSREAF
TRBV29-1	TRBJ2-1	SIGQGYNEQF
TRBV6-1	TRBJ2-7	ASSDELPRRVKYEQY
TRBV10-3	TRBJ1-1	ASTGGENTEAF
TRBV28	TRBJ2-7	ASTPGTLSYEQY
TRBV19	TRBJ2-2	ASSLSGNTGELF
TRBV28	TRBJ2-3	ASSLGGGALDTQY
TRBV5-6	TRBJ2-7	ASSPTGRYEQY
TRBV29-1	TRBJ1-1	SVEPPGQGTVKAF
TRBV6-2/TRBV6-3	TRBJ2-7	ASSPRQGTYEQY
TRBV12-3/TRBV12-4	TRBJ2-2	ASSFEGYRTGELF
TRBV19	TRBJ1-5	ASSITENNQPQH
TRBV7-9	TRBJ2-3	ASSHRLPVLDPKVVAQY
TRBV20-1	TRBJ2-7	SGSQAGSTYEQY
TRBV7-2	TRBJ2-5	ASSKLAGGLETQY
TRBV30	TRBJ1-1	AWSVGGDTEAF
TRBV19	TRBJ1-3	ASSIETGISGNTIY
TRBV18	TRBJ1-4	ASSPNTVNEKLF
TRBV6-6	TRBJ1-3	ASSYGMELDTIY
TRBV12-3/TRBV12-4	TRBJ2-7	ASSLNQRGYEQY
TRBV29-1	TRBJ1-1	SGTGVSTEAF
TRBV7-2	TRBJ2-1	ASSLGRWSSYNEQF
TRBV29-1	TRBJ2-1	SVAVAGPDNEQF
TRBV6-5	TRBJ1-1	ASSTNTEAF